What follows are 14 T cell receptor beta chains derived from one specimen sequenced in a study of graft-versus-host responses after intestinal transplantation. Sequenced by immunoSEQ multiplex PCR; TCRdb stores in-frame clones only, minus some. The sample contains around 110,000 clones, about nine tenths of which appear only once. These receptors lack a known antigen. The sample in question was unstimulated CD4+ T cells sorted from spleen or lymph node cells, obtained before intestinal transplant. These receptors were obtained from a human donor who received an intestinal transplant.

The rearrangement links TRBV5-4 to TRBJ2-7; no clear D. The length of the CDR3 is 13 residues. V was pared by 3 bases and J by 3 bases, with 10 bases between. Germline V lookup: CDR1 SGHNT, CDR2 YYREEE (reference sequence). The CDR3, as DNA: TGTGCCAGCAGCTCGGATAGCCTCTACGAGCAGTACTTC. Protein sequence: CASSSDSLYEQYF.

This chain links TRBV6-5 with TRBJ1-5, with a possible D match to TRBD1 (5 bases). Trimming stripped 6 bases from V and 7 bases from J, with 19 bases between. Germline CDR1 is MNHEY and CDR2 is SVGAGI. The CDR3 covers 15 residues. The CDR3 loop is CASSARQTSLQPQHF. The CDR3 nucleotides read TGTGCCAGCAGCGCACGACAGACGAGTTTGCAGCCCCAGCATTTT.

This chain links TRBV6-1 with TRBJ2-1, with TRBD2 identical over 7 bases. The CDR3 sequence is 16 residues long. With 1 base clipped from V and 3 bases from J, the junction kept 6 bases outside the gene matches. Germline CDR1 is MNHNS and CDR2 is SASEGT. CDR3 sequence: CASSEGGSPFYNEQFF. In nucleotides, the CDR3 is TGTGCCAGCAGTGAAGGCGGGAGCCCCTTCTACAATGAGCAGTTCTTC.

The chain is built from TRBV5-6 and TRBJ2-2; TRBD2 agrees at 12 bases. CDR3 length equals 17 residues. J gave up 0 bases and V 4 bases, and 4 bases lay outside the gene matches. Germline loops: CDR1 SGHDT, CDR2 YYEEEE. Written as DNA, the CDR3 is TGTGCCAGCAGCCTACCTAGCGGGGGGGCGAACACCGGGGAGCTGTTTTTT. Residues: CASSLPSGGANTGELFF.

The CDR3 region is CASSQEGTSGSPPTDEQFF. In DNA, the CDR3 is TGTGCCAGCAGCCAAGAGGGGACTAGCGGGAGCCCGCCGACGGATGAGCAGTTCTTC. The chain is built from TRBV14 and TRBJ2-1; 14 nucleotides match TRBD2. In germline, CDR1 is SGHDN, CDR2 FVKESK. The CDR3 extends over 19 amino acids. V was pared by 0 bases and J by 8 bases, with 12 bases of the junction left unmatched.

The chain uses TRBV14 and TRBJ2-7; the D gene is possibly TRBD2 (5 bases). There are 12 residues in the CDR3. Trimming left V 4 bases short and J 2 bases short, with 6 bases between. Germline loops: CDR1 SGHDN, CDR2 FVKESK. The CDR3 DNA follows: TGTGCCAGCAGCCTCGGGACCTACGAGCAGTACTTC. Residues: CASSLGTYEQYF.

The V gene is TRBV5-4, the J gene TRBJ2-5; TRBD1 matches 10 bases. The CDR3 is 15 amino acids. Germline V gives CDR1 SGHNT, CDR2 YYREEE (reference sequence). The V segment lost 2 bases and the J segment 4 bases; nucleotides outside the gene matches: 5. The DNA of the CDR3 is TGTGCCAGCAGCTTTGGGACAGGGGTACGAGAGACCCAGTACTTC. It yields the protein CASSFGTGVRETQYF.

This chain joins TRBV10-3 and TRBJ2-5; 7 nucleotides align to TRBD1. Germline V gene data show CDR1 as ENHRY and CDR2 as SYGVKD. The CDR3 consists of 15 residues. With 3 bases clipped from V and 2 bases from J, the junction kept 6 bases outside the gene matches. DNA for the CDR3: TGTGCCATCAGTGAAACGACAGGGTTACAAGAGACCCAGTACTTC. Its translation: CAISETTGLQETQYF.

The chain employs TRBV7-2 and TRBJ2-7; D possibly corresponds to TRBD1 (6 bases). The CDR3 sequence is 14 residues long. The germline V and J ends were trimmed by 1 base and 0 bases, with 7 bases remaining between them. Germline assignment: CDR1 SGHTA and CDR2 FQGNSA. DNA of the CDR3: TGTGCCAGCAGCTTAGGGACAGTCTCCTACGAGCAGTACTTC. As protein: CASSLGTVSYEQYF. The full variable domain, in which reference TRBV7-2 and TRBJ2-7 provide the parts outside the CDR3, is GAGVSQSPSNKVTEKGKDVELRCDPISGHTALYWYRQSLGQGLEFLIYFQGNSAPDKSGLPSDRFSAERTGGSVSTLTIQRTQQEDSAVYLCASSLGTVSYEQYFGPGTRLTVT.

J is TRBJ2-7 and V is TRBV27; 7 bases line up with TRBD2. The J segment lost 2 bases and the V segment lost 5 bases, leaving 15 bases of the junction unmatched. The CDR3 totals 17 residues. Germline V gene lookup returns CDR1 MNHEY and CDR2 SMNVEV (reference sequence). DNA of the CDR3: TGTGCCAGCAGTCGTATGCCGGGGACTAACTATCCCTACGAGCAGTACTTC. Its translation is CASSRMPGTNYPYEQYF.

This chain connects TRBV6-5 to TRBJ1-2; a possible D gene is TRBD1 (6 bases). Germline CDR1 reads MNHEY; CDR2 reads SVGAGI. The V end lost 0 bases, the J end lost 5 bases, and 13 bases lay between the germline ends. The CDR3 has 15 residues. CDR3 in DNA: TGTGCCAGCAGTTACTCGTCAGGGGTTCGGTATGGCTACACCTTC. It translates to CASSYSSGVRYGYTF.

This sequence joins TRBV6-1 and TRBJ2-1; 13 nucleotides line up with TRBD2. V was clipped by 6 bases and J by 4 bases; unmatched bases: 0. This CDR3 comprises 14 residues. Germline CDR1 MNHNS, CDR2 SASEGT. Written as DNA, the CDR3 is TGTGCCAGCAGGACTAGCGGGGGGTACAATGAGCAGTTCTTC. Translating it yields CASRTSGGYNEQFF.

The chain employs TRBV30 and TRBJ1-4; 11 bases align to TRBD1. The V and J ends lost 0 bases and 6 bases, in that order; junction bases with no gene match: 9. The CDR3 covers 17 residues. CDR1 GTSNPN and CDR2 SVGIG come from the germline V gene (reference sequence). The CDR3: CAWSVRRTGGAHEKLFF. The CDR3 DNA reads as TGTGCCTGGAGTGTAAGGCGGACAGGGGGCGCACATGAAAAACTGTTTTTT.

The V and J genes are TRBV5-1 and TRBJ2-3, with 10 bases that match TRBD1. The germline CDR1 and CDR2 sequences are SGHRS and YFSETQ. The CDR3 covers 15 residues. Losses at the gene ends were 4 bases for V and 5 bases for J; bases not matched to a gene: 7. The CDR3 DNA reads TGCGCCAGCAGCGGGGACAGGGGTCGAGGAGATACGCAGTATTTT. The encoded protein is CASSGDRGRGDTQYF.